This is a list of T cell receptor beta chains from one sample in a study of blood T cell repertoires in COVID-19. Sequencing was performed with immunoSEQ multiplex PCR; in TCRdb, only in-frame clones are kept and a portion is missing. The data hold about 190,000 clones, with approximately 78% observed a single time. The specimen sequenced was peripheral blood. Source of these receptors: a woman of 80 years or more with active or convalescent COVID-19. The conserved cysteine and the conserved F or W are not part of the CDR3 here. The order of the fields is V gene, J gene, CDR3 protein.

V gene: TRBV19; J gene: TRBJ2-1; CDR3 protein: ASYSGYNEQF
V gene: TRBV14; J gene: TRBJ2-1; CDR3 protein: ASSIRTGWANEQF
V gene: TRBV5-1; J gene: TRBJ1-4; CDR3 protein: ASSLDSGPTEKLF
V gene: TRBV7-9; J gene: TRBJ2-7; CDR3 protein: ASSHPDRGEY
V gene: TRBV5-1; J gene: TRBJ1-1; CDR3 protein: ASSFDGLANTEAF
V gene: TRBV27; J gene: TRBJ2-1; CDR3 protein: ASSLSAGSYNEQF
V gene: TRBV10-3; J gene: TRBJ2-1; CDR3 protein: AISRTQSYEQF
V gene: TRBV28; J gene: TRBJ2-7; CDR3 protein: ASSLSGAGEQY
V gene: TRBV4-3; J gene: TRBJ2-7; CDR3 protein: ASSQATEPVGGQY
V gene: TRBV5-1; J gene: TRBJ1-1; CDR3 protein: ASSLGQTGTEAF
V gene: TRBV6-4; J gene: TRBJ1-6; CDR3 protein: ASSAGWGGSPLH
V gene: TRBV5-4; J gene: TRBJ1-6; CDR3 protein: ASSLKVRVNSPLH
V gene: TRBV4-2; J gene: TRBJ1-2; CDR3 protein: ASSQQGLYGYT
V gene: TRBV2; J gene: TRBJ2-3; CDR3 protein: ASSGQGATDTQY
V gene: TRBV10-3; J gene: TRBJ2-7; CDR3 protein: AISDGTGHATREY
V gene: TRBV19; J gene: TRBJ2-3; CDR3 protein: ASSAGQGRADTQY
V gene: TRBV6-6; J gene: TRBJ2-3; CDR3 protein: ASSYELAGAGDTQY
V gene: TRBV24-1; J gene: TRBJ2-1; CDR3 protein: ATSDLAGEQF
V gene: TRBV5-1; J gene: TRBJ1-2; CDR3 protein: ASSLDLPGGYT
V gene: TRBV25-1; J gene: TRBJ2-7; CDR3 protein: ASARQGAYEQY
V gene: TRBV27; J gene: TRBJ1-4; CDR3 protein: ASSLRQGLSEKLF
V gene: TRBV6-5; J gene: TRBJ1-2; CDR3 protein: ASSYSQGTGVQGYT
V gene: TRBV5-1; J gene: TRBJ1-1; CDR3 protein: ASSLGPDRNTEAF
V gene: TRBV18; J gene: TRBJ2-5; CDR3 protein: ASSRGQDQLWETQY
V gene: TRBV5-1; J gene: TRBJ2-1; CDR3 protein: ASSALDRDLYNEQF
V gene: TRBV19; J gene: TRBJ2-5; CDR3 protein: ASRRQYQETQY
V gene: TRBV5-1; J gene: TRBJ2-5; CDR3 protein: ASSWQGRETQY
V gene: TRBV15; J gene: TRBJ1-2; CDR3 protein: ATSRDTGEANYGYT
V gene: TRBV12-3/TRBV12-4; J gene: TRBJ1-2; CDR3 protein: ASSLGQGYGYT